The entry that follows covers one T cell receptor (beta chain) sequence. What antigen it recognizes has not been identified. Nothing much larger sits one base from this clone, and base qualities are not available. The treatment or condition label corresponds to: approximately 18 received Ad26.COV2.S at low or high dose, single or two shots; about 5 received placebo; per-sample allocation not given. Repertoires of vaccine and placebo recipients were sequenced from samples taken on day 63 after the first injection. Between 29 July and 7 August 2020, Cohort 1b enrolled approximately 26 adults aged 18-55 years at one site in Boston, USA. As a vaccine, Ad26.COV2.S was a replication-incompetent adenovirus type 26 vector that expressed a prefusion-stabilized SARS-CoV-2 spike protein derived from the original Wuhan strain. The entry originates in a study of Ad26.COV2.S vaccination and SARS-CoV-2 variants (dated by TCRdb to about 2021). A note on the overall study: Vaccine-arm donors were drawn from COV1001, a multicentre, randomized, double-blind, placebo-controlled phase I-IIa trial of Ad26.COV2.S in healthy adults. Trial participants were randomized into five groups of five: low-dose or high-dose Ad26.COV2.S given once or twice, or placebo on both occasions. Blinding of investigators to trial group allocation was maintained during experiments and outcome assessment. A total of 32 samples were included in the TCR-sequenced set, comprising around 19 Ad26.COV2.S vaccine recipients, 5 placebo recipients and 8 SARS-CoV-2 convalescent individuals. Ad26.COV2.S was administered intramuscularly at a dose of 5x10^10 or 1x10^11 viral particles, either as one shot or as two shots given 56 days apart. The specificity and breadth of SARS-CoV-2-reactive T cell receptors after Ad26.COV2.S vaccination were assessed by TCRbeta repertoire sequencing.

Here is what the overall study found, with its caveats: After vaccination, substantial breadth of spike-specific CD8+ and CD4+ T cell responses was reported. The study was not powered to compare responses between vaccine doses or regimens. The authors noted that the TCR breadth and depth analyses may have underestimated total T cell responses. Compared with placebo recipients, Ad26.COV2.S recipients showed higher spike-specific TCR breadth (P = 0.0014). Vaccine and placebo recipients had comparable non-spike TCR breadth, which fits with the vaccine containing only spike.

V and J are truncated by 1 base and 6 bases respectively, leaving an intervening sequence of 6 bases. From the germline V gene, CDR1 is SGHDT and CDR2 is YYEEEE. Taken from cysteine to phenylalanine, the CDR3 has 12 residues. Solely the CDR3 DNA is kept, with 36 bases framed from the first base. The immunoSEQ Assay was the method used to sequence TCRbeta CDR3 regions. After extraction, genomic DNA underwent amplification by bias-controlled multiplex PCR, followed by high-throughput sequencing. Per the original workflow: To quantify the absolute abundance of every unique TCRbeta CDR3 region, sequences were collapsed and filtered. T cell fraction was estimated by normalizing TCRbeta template counts to usable DNA, with usable DNA measured through amplification of reference genes found in all nucleated cells. Repertoire TCRs were annotated as SARS-CoV-2-specific by exact matching of V gene, CDR3 amino acid sequence and J gene to a known reactive TCR set. MIRA supplied the reference SARS-CoV-2 TCR set, which was filtered for enrichment in COVID-19-positive ImmuneCODE repertoires so that public or cross-reactive TCRs were removed. Using the MIRA antigens, annotated TCRs were further analysed by specific ORF or by position within an ORF. Breadth was defined as annotated unique rearrangements over total unique productive rearrangements; depth was the summed frequency of those rearrangements. Two-sided Wilcoxon rank-sum tests were applied when comparing TCR breadth between groups. This immuneACCESS table, as held by TCRdb, lists in-frame sequences with V and J called but not all clones. Of the missing ones, under half trace to an unresolved V gene in checked studies; the others have no known cause. D and trimming come from the DNA, and the V and J calls and clone size come from that table. Here the sample has a few hundred thousand clones; around 86% occur a single time. 3.4% of the sample goes to the ten largest clones.

This clonotype was sampled from a person between 18 and 65 years old who received the Ad26.COV2.S COVID-19 vaccine or a placebo. The sequences come from peripheral blood, collected in a trial of Ad26.COV2.S vaccine versus placebo. The V and J genes are TRBV5-6 and TRBJ2-3; the D gene remains uncertain. Read as DNA, the sequence is TGTGCCAGCAGCTTGATGGGTGATACGCAGTATTTT. Its amino acids are CASSLMGDTQYF.